Sequencing of this TCR beta chain was carried out in a study of T cells in Graves' hyperthyroidism and ophthalmopathy. As for this clonotype: The target antigen is unknown. This may be a read error, as it is one base from a much larger clone.

General study results and limits: A model built on 13 V-J features separated ophthalmopathy from stable hyperthyroidism. Clonotypes that were expanded in thyroid above 0.001 mostly appeared in blood too.

Amplification targeted TCR beta CDR3 regions from RNA transcripts. Using the HTBI primer set, a first-round RT-PCR was run on the TCR CDR3. Each CDR3 protein gets one entry after TCRdb re-called the multiplex PCR reads with MiXCR. The sample contains about 700,000 distinct CDR3 sequences, around 13% of which appear only once. The TCR was taken from a woman between 18 and 29 years old with Graves' hyperthyroidism. The sequenced material came from blood.

The CDR3: CASSQGVGTSEAFF. CDR3 nucleotide sequence: TGTGCCAGCAGCCAGGGGGTGGGAACCAGTGAAGCTTTCTTT. The genes are TRBV4-2 and TRBJ1-1; D is possibly TRBD1 (5 bases). The V end lost 3 bases, the J end lost 7 bases, and 15 bases lay between the germline ends. This CDR3 has 14 residues. The germline gives CDR1 LGHNA, CDR2 YNFKEQ.